This is a list of T cell receptor beta chains from one sample in a study of blood T cells in healthy people across ages. TCRdb called the 5' RACE reads again in MiXCR, with one record for every CDR3 protein. The sample lists some 1.8 million distinct CDR3 sequences; about two fifths were seen once. The material sequenced was blood. All receptors come from a human donor in good health. CDR3s include the opening cysteine and the closing phenylalanine or tryptophan. The D gene is left open where the match is weak. The listing skips clone size in some rows; elsewhere it reads once, few, many or a size class.

V gene	clone size	D gene	J gene	CDR3 DNA	CDR3 protein
TRBV15	.	.	TRBJ2-1	TGTGCCACCAGCAGAGGAATGGGACTCCAAGAGACCCAGTTCTTC	CATSRGMGLQETQFF
TRBV5-6	.	.	TRBJ2-1	TGTGCCAGCAGCCGGGGGGCCCAGGGATGGGAGCAGTTCTTC	CASSRGAQGWEQFF
TRBV6-4	few	.	TRBJ2-3	TGTGCCAGCAGTGTCCTCAACGCTGATGACACAGATACGCAGTATTTT	CASSVLNADDTDTQYF
TRBV10-3	few	TRBD1	TRBJ2-7	TGTGCCATCAGTTTTGGGACAGGGGACTACGAGCAGTACTTC	CAISFGTGDYEQYF
TRBV20-1	few	.	TRBJ2-1	TGCAGTGCTAGAGCCCTTTTCTGGGACCCACAGGAGGATACCTACAATGAGCAGTTCTTC	CSARALFWDPQEDTYNEQFF
TRBV7-6	.	.	TRBJ1-4	TGTGCCAGCAGCTTAAACGGCTACCTTAATGAAAAACTGTTTTTT	CASSLNGYLNEKLFF
TRBV6-5	few	.	TRBJ2-7	TGTGCCAGCAGTTACCGGGGAATGGACGAGCAGTACTTC	CASSYRGMDEQYF
TRBV4-3	.	.	TRBJ2-5	TGCGCCAGCAGCCCTCGCTCGAAAGAGACCCAGTACTTC	CASSPRSKETQYF
TRBV7-2	few	.	TRBJ2-4	TGTGCCAGCAGCCCCCGGAGGGGGGTGAACATTCAGTACTTC	CASSPRRGVNIQYF
TRBV6-9	.	.	TRBJ1-5	TGTGCCAGTCCGACGGCGGGGGCCCCTCAGCCCCAGCATTTT	CASPTAGAPQPQHF
TRBV4-1	.	.	TRBJ1-1	TGCGCCAGCCAGGGAGCTGAAGCTTTCTTT	CASQGAEAFF
TRBV11-2	few	.	TRBJ2-1	TGTGCCAGCAGCCCTCCGGTGGCCCCGTGGGGCTACTCCAATGAGCAGTTCTTC	CASSPPVAPWGYSNEQFF
TRBV28	.	.	TRBJ2-1	TGTGCGCTGGGTGGGGACTCTGAGCAGTTCTTC	CALGGDSEQFF
TRBV20-1	.	.	TRBJ2-4	TGCAGTGCTAGTAAACCCTTAAACATTCAGTACTTC	CSASKPLNIQYF
TRBV7-9	.	TRBD1	TRBJ2-1	TGTGCCAGCAGCTTAGCAAGGACAGGGGGCTACAATGAGCAGTTCTTC	CASSLARTGGYNEQFF
TRBV4-3	once	.	TRBJ1-4	TGCGCCAGCAGCCTAATGGGGCTCCAGGCAGGGAGACATGAAAAACTGTTTTTT	CASSLMGLQAGRHEKLFF
TRBV4-3	few	TRBD2	TRBJ2-5	TGCGCCAGCAGCCAATTTTTGGGGAGGGAAGAGACCCAGTACTTC	CASSQFLGREETQYF
TRBV29-1	.	TRBD2	TRBJ2-1	TGCAGCGTTGTAGGGACTAGCGGGGGTGATGAGCAGTTCTTC	CSVVGTSGGDEQFF
TRBV12-3/TRBV12-4	few	TRBD1	TRBJ1-2	TGTGCCAGCCACAGGGGCAACTATGGCTACACCTTC	CASHRGNYGYTF
TRBV4-2	.	.	TRBJ1-2	TGTGCCAGCAGCCAAGTGGAGTTAAGGTATGGCTACACCTTC	CASSQVELRYGYTF
TRBV20-1	few	TRBD1	TRBJ2-5	TGCAGTGCTGGGATAGGGGGCCGCCAAGAGACCCAGTACTTC	CSAGIGGRQETQYF
TRBV9	.	.	TRBJ1-2	TGTGCCAGCAGCGCGGGAGACGGGGACTATGGCTACACCTTC	CASSAGDGDYGYTF
TRBV7-2	.	.	TRBJ1-6	TGTGCCAGCAGCTTACTTTGGGGGCCTGGATCACCCCTCCACTTT	CASSLLWGPGSPLHF
TRBV20-1	.	.	TRBJ1-2	TGCAGTGCTAGAGAGCCCTCTTGGGGCTACACCTTC	CSAREPSWGYTF
TRBV5-1	once	TRBD2	TRBJ2-2	TGCGCCAGCTCGGGCCAGAGGCTAGCGGCCGGGGAGCTGTTTTTT	CASSGQRLAAGELFF
TRBV29-1	.	.	TRBJ1-1	TGCAGCGTTGTTAGGGGACGTAACACTGAAGCTTTCTTT	CSVVRGRNTEAFF
TRBV7-9	few	TRBD1	TRBJ1-5	TGTGCCAGCAGCCGGGGGACAGGGGAGCAGCCCCAGCATTTT	CASSRGTGEQPQHF